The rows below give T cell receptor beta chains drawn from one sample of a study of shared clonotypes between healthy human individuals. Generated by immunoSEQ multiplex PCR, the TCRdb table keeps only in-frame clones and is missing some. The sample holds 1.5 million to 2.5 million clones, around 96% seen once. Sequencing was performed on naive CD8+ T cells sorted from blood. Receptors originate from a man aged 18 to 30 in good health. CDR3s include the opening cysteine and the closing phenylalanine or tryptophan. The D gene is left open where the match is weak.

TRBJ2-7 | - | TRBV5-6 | CASSLRGSEQYF | TGTGCCAGCAGCTTGCGGGGGAGCGAGCAGTACTTC
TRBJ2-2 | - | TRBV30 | CAWGFLEELFF | TGTGCCTGGGGTTTTTTAGAGGAGCTGTTTTTT
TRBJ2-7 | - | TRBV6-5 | CASSYSHSDYEQYF | TGTGCCAGCAGTTACTCGCACAGTGACTACGAGCAGTACTTC
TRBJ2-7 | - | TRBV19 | CASSMGPPGPDEQYF | TGTGCCAGTAGTATGGGACCGCCGGGGCCCGACGAGCAGTACTTC
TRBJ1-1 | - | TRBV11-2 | CASSLGYPNTEAFF | TGTGCCAGCAGCTTGGGATATCCCAACACTGAAGCTTTCTTT
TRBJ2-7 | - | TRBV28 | CASRGGAYEQYF | TGTGCCAGCAGGGGGGGAGCCTACGAGCAGTACTTC
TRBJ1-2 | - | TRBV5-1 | CASRYRPGGDGYTF | TGCGCCAGCCGCTACCGTCCGGGGGGAGATGGCTACACCTTC
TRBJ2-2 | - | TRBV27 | CASSVGPGTGTGELFF | TGTGCCAGCTCCGTGGGTCCGGGTACAGGGACCGGGGAGCTGTTTTTT
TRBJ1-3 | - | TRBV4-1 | CASSQATSGNTIYF | TGCGCCAGCAGCCAAGCCACCTCTGGAAACACCATATATTTT
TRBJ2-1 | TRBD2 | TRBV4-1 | CASRQRGDNEQFF | TGCGCCAGCCGCCAGCGGGGGGACAATGAGCAGTTCTTC
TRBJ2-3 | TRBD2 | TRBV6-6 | CASRRLAGLSTDTQYF | TGTGCCAGCAGAAGACTAGCGGGGCTAAGCACAGATACGCAGTATTTT
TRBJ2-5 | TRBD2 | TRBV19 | CASSISGGAQETQYF | TGTGCCAGTAGTATAAGCGGGGGTGCCCAAGAGACCCAGTACTTC
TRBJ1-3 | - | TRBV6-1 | CASSEILGSGNTIYF | TGTGCCAGCAGTGAAATTTTGGGTTCTGGAAACACCATATATTTT
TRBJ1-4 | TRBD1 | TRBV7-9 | CASSLIKGADEKLFF | TGTGCCAGCAGCTTGATCAAGGGGGCGGATGAAAAACTGTTTTTT
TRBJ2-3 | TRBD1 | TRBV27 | CASSLQTGSVDTQYF | TGTGCCAGCAGTTTACAGACAGGGTCGGTAGATACGCAGTATTTT
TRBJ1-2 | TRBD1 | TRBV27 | CASSPAGTGFNYGYTF | TGTGCCAGCAGTCCGGCCGGGACAGGGTTCAACTATGGCTACACCTTC
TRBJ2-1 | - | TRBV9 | CASSVGGFSYNEQFF | TGTGCCAGCAGCGTAGGCGGCTTCTCCTACAATGAGCAGTTCTTC
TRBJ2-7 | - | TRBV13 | CASSLDRANYEQYF | TGTGCCAGCAGCTTAGACAGGGCGAATTACGAGCAGTACTTC
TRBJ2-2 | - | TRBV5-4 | CASSFTGAGTGELFF | TGTGCCAGCAGCTTTACGGGGGCAGGCACCGGGGAGCTGTTTTTT
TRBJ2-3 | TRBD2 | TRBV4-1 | CASSPPVEAGGPTDTQYF | TGCGCCAGCAGCCCGCCGGTGGAGGCGGGGGGCCCCACAGATACGCAGTATTTT
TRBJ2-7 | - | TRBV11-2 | CASSIGQLYEQYF | TGTGCCAGCAGCATCGGACAGCTGTACGAGCAGTACTTC
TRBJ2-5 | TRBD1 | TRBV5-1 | CASNSGTGKETQYF | TGCGCCAGCAACTCCGGGACAGGGAAAGAGACCCAGTACTTC
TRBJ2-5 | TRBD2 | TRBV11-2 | CASSLDRGGPQETQYF | TGTGCCAGCAGCTTAGATCGCGGGGGGCCCCAAGAGACCCAGTACTTC
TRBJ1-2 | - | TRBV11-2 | CASSLGPTDYGYTF | TGTGCCAGCAGCTTAGGGCCGACAGACTATGGCTACACCTTC
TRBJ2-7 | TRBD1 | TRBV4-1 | CASSQGTGSFSYEQYF | TGCGCCAGCAGCCAAGGGACAGGGAGCTTCTCCTACGAGCAGTACTTC
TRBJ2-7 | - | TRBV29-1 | CSVGGGVSYEQYF | TGCAGCGTGGGAGGTGGGGTTTCCTACGAGCAGTACTTC
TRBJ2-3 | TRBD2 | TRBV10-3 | CAISESTGSGGAWTDTQYF | TGTGCCATCAGTGAGTCGACGGGTAGCGGGGGGGCCTGGACAGATACGCAGTATTTT